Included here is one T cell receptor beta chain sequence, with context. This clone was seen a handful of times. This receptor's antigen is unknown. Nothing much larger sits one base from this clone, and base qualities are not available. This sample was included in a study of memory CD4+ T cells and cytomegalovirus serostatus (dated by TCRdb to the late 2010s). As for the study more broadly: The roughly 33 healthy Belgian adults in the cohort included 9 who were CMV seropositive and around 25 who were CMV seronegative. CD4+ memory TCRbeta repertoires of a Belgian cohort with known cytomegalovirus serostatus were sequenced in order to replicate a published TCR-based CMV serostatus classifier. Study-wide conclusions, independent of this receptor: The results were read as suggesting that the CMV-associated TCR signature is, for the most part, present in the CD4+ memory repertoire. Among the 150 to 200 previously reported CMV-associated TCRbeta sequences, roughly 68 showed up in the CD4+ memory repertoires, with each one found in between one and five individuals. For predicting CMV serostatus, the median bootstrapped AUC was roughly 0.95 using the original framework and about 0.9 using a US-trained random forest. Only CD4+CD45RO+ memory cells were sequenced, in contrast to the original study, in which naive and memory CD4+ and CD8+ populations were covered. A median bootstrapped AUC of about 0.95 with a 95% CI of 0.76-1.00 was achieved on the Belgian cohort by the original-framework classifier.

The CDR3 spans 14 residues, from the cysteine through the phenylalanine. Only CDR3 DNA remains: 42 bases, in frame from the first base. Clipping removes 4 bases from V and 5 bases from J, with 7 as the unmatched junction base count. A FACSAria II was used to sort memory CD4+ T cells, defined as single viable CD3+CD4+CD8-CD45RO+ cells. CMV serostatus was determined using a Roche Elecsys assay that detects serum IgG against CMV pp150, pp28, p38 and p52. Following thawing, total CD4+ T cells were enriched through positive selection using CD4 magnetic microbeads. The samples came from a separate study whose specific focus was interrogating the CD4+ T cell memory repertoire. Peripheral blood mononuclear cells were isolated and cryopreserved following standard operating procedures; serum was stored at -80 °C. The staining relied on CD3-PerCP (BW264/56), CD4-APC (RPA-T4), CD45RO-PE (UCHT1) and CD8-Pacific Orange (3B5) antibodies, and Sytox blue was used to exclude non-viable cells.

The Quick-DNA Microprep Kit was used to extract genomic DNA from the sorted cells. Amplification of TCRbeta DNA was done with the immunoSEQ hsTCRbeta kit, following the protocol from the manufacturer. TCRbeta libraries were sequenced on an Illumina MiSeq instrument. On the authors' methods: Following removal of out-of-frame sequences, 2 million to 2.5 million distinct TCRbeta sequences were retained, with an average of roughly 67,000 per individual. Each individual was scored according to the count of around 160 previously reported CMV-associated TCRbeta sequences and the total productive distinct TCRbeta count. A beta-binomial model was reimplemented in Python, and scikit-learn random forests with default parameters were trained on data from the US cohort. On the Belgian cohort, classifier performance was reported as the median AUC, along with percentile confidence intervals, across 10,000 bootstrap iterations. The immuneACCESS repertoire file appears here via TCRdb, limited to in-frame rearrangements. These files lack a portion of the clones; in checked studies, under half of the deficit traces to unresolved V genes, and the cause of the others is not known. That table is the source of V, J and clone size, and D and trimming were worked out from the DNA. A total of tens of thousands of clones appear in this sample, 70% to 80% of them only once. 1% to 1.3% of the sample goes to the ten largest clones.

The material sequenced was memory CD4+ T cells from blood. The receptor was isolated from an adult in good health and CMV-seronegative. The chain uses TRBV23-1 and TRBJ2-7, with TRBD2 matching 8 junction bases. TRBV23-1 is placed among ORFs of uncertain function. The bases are TGCGCCAGCAGTCGGGAGCGGGAGTGGAACGAGCAGTACTTC. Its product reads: CASSREREWNEQYF.